Each of the 4 T cell receptor beta chains below was sequenced from the same sample in a study of T cells in Graves' hyperthyroidism and ophthalmopathy. It was RNA transcripts that yielded the amplified TCR beta CDR3 regions. HTBI primers drove first-round RT-PCR of the TCR CDR3. TCRdb fed the multiplex PCR reads into MiXCR, producing one record per CDR3 protein. The data hold hundreds of thousands of distinct CDR3 sequences, with 15% to 20% observed a single time. Sequencing used blood. These receptors were taken from a woman aged 18 to 35 with Graves' ophthalmopathy.

The chain has TRBV4-1 and TRBJ2-7; 7 positions agree with TRBD2. The CDR3 has 14 residues. J lost 7 bases, V lost 1 base, and 7 bases had no gene match. Germline assignment: CDR1 MGHRA and CDR2 YSYEKL. CDR3 region: CASSQGTRSWEQYF. Written as DNA, the CDR3 is TGCGCCAGCAGCCAAGGGACTAGATCTTGGGAGCAGTACTTC.

This chain joins TRBV3-1 and TRBJ1-2; 10 positions agree with TRBD1. CDR3 length equals 15 residues. The trim removed 4 bases at V and 4 bases at J, leaving 6 bases unmatched. The germline V gene encodes CDR1 LGHDT and CDR2 YNNKEL (reference sequence). CDR3 in DNA: TGTGCCAGCAGCCTCACGACAGGGGGCCCCTATGGCTACACCTTC. Translating gives CASSLTTGGPYGYTF.

This clonotype has at least ten counts. V and J are TRBV5-6 and TRBJ1-1; D remains ambiguous. Trimming cost V 4 bases and J 7 bases, with 14 bases left between them. Germline V gives CDR1 SGHDT, CDR2 YYEEEE. The length of the CDR3 is 13 residues. DNA for the CDR3: TGTGCCAGCAGCATCGTCGGATCGAATGAAGCTTTCTTT. Amino acids: CASSIVGSNEAFF.

This clonotype occurred many times. The rearrangement joins TRBV13 to TRBJ1-1; D is undetermined. The germline CDR1 and CDR2 sequences are PRHDT and FYEKMQ (reference sequence). V shed 5 bases and J shed 1 base, with 14 bases lying between them. CDR3 length equals 15 residues. Here the CDR3 reads CASSATGDPNTEAFF. The DNA for the CDR3 is TGTGCCAGCAGCGCGACCGGAGATCCGAACACTGAAGCTTTCTTT.